Listed below are T cell receptor beta chains from one sample, sequenced in a study of blood T cells in healthy people across ages. TCRdb redid the calling of the 5' RACE reads with MiXCR, one entry per CDR3 protein. The profile shows roughly 1,500,000 distinct CDR3 sequences, 42% of them singletons. The sequenced sample was blood. These receptors all come from a woman aged 18-29 years in good health. Both conserved end residues are part of each CDR3. D genes are given only for firm matches. Clone sizes are given selectively: once, few, many, or a class where the clone is expanded.

clone_size	d_call	v_call	j_call	cdr3_aa	cdr3_nt
few	TRBD2	TRBV2	TRBJ2-5	CASSEGPGLAGIQETQYF	TGTGCCAGCAGTGAGGGGCCGGGACTAGCGGGGATACAAGAGACCCAGTACTTC
.	.	TRBV7-8	TRBJ2-7	CASSPAWGYEQYF	TGTGCCAGCAGCCCTGCTTGGGGGTACGAGCAGTACTTC
.	.	TRBV12-3/TRBV12-4	TRBJ1-3	CASSGERDTIYF	TGTGCCAGCAGTGGGGAGCGGGACACCATATATTTT
few	.	TRBV4-1	TRBJ1-5	CASSQARGQPQHF	TGCGCCAGCAGCCAAGCAAGGGGGCAGCCCCAGCATTTT
.	.	TRBV6-5	TRBJ1-2	CASSYSLVGGYTF	TGTGCCAGCAGTTACTCCCTAGTGGGCGGCTACACCTTC
.	.	TRBV30	TRBJ1-2	CSQEGGYGYTF	TGTTCACAGGAGGGAGGCTATGGCTACACCTTC
.	TRBD2	TRBV12-3/TRBV12-4	TRBJ2-7	CASSPPRAGRYNEQYF	TGTGCCAGCAGTCCTCCGAGAGCGGGACGGTACAATGAGCAGTACTTC
.	TRBD2	TRBV7-9	TRBJ2-7	CASSPYVVQRGTSGYEQYF	TGTGCCAGCAGCCCATACGTTGTGCAGCGGGGGACTAGCGGTTACGAGCAGTACTTC
.	TRBD1	TRBV27	TRBJ1-2	CASSITGDNYGYTF	TGTGCCAGCAGTATAACAGGGGATAACTATGGCTACACCTTC
.	TRBD1	TRBV6-5	TRBJ2-5	CASSYWQGAGNEQYF	TGTGCCAGCAGTTACTGGCAGGGGGCTGGAAATGAGCAGTACTTC
.	.	TRBV20-1	TRBJ2-7	CSASRMRLFYEQYF	TGCAGTGCTAGTCGGATGCGACTGTTCTACGAGCAGTACTTC
few	.	TRBV29-1	TRBJ1-1	CSVVPLGEAFF	TGCAGCGTTGTGCCACTGGGGGAAGCTTTCTTT
few	TRBD2	TRBV12-3/TRBV12-4	TRBJ2-7	CASSFGTSESYEQYF	TGTGCCAGCAGTTTCGGGACTAGCGAGTCCTACGAGCAGTACTTC
.	.	TRBV14	TRBJ2-1	CASSQDLGDAYNEQFF	TGTGCCAGCAGCCAAGATCTGGGGGACGCTTACAATGAGCAGTTCTTC
few	TRBD2	TRBV12-3/TRBV12-4	TRBJ2-1	CASTTGGRALYNEQFF	TGTGCCAGCACCACGGGCGGGAGGGCCCTCTACAATGAGCAGTTCTTC
few	.	TRBV12-3/TRBV12-4	TRBJ2-4	CASSTGTPQDIQYF	TGTGCCAGCAGTACCGGGACACCTCAGGACATTCAGTACTTC
.	TRBD1	TRBV7-9	TRBJ2-7	CASSPETTGESYEQYF	TGTGCCAGCAGCCCCGAGACCACAGGGGAGTCCTACGAGCAGTACTTC
.	TRBD2	TRBV5-4	TRBJ2-1	CAGSAGVLNYEQFF	TGTGCCGGAAGCGCGGGAGTCCTGAACTATGAGCAGTTCTTC
.	.	TRBV12-3/TRBV12-4	TRBJ1-1	CASRVEGLTVNTEAFF	TGTGCCAGCAGGGTGGAAGGTTTGACAGTGAACACTGAAGCTTTCTTT
.	TRBD1	TRBV29-1	TRBJ1-4	CSVESGQGNEKLFF	TGCAGCGTTGAGTCGGGACAGGGGAACGAAAAACTGTTTTTT
many	TRBD1	TRBV10-3	TRBJ2-3	CATTSRQGRTDTQYF	TGTGCCACCACATCGCGACAGGGTAGGACAGATACGCAGTATTTT
.	.	TRBV20-1	TRBJ2-3	CSAPQGPSTDTQYF	TGCAGTGCTCCACAGGGCCCGAGCACAGATACGCAGTATTTT
.	.	TRBV3-1	TRBJ2-1	CASSHLGAGNEQFF	TGTGCCAGCAGCCATTTGGGGGCCGGTAATGAGCAGTTCTTC
.	TRBD1	TRBV28	TRBJ2-1	CASRTGTANNEQFF	TGTGCCAGCAGGACCGGGACAGCGAACAATGAGCAGTTCTTC
.	.	TRBV28	TRBJ2-7	CASSLLGPYEQYF	TGTGCCAGCAGTTTATTGGGGCCCTACGAGCAGTACTTC
few	.	TRBV3-1	TRBJ1-5	CASSQVGVYQPQHF	TGTGCCAGCAGCCAAGTCGGAGTTTATCAGCCCCAGCATTTT
.	TRBD1	TRBV30	TRBJ2-7	CAWSGDRSNDEQYF	TGTGCCTGGAGTGGGGACAGGTCGAACGACGAGCAGTACTTC
.	.	TRBV27	TRBJ1-2	CASRPGPPVTQGGYTF	TGTGCCAGCAGGCCAGGACCCCCTGTGACCCAGGGGGGCTACACCTTC
.	.	TRBV25-1	TRBJ2-3	CATEDLDTDTQYF	TGTGCCACCGAGGACTTAGACACAGATACGCAGTATTTT
.	.	TRBV20-1	TRBJ1-5	CSARPRGDYSNQPQHF	TGCAGTGCTCGCCCGCGGGGAGACTACAGCAATCAGCCCCAGCATTTT
.	TRBD2	TRBV2	TRBJ2-2	CASSDPGLAGTPGGGELFF	TGTGCCAGCAGTGACCCGGGACTAGCGGGAACACCAGGTGGCGGGGAGCTGTTTTTT
.	TRBD1	TRBV28	TRBJ1-2	CASSTPGTGENYGYTF	TGTGCCAGCAGTACTCCGGGGACAGGGGAGAATTATGGCTACACCTTC
many	.	TRBV12-3/TRBV12-4	TRBJ2-7	CASSWDGPYEQYF	TGTGCCAGCAGTTGGGACGGACCCTACGAGCAGTACTTC
.	TRBD2	TRBV7-9	TRBJ2-1	CASSVSGPSYNEQFF	TGTGCCAGCAGCGTTAGCGGGCCCTCCTACAATGAGCAGTTCTTC
.	.	TRBV7-9	TRBJ2-7	CASSRRGGSGSSYEQYF	TGTGCCAGCAGCCGAAGAGGTGGATCTGGGAGCTCCTACGAGCAGTACTTC
few	.	TRBV20-1	TRBJ2-1	CSARAKTRYNEQFF	TGCAGTGCACGGGCCAAGACAAGATACAATGAGCAGTTCTTC
.	TRBD2	TRBV10-3	TRBJ2-1	CAISERTSGGGYNEQFF	TGTGCCATCAGTGAGCGGACTAGCGGGGGTGGGTACAATGAGCAGTTCTTC
few	.	TRBV2	TRBJ2-1	CASSEMGYNEQFF	TGTGCCAGCAGTGAGATGGGCTACAATGAGCAGTTCTTC